This TCR beta chain was profiled in a study of T cells in Graves' hyperthyroidism and ophthalmopathy (dated by TCRdb to between 2018 and 2020). Context from the whole study: Peripheral blood samples were taken at initial diagnosis, before any treatment was given. The study also compared thyroid tissue and blood T-cell repertoires from over 5 Graves' hyperthyroidism patients. A discovery cohort of around 100 patients, fewer than 50 with Graves' ophthalmopathy and fewer than 65 with stable Graves' hyperthyroidism, was used to find distinguishing TCR V-J signatures. The paper reports TCR Vbeta CDR3 sequencing of fewer than 150 peripheral blood samples: some 41 ophthalmopathy, roughly 74 hyperthyroidism and around 17 progressor patients. Following sampling, methimazole starting at 30 mg daily was given to hyperthyroidism patients, and high-dose intravenous methylprednisolone was given to ophthalmopathy patients. An independent validation cohort of about 19 hyperthyroidism patients and approximately 15 patients who later progressed to ophthalmopathy tested prospective prediction of ophthalmopathy. The 95 to 100 discovery patients were randomly divided into training and test sets at a 7:3 ratio. The investigation overall reported the following: During validation, the model predicted progression to ophthalmopathy a median of roughly six months ahead of onset, with 60% to 71% sensitivity and about 75% specificity. Sample size was not statistically predetermined, and investigators were not blinded to group allocation. Most expanded thyroid clonotypes (frequency above 0.001) were also found in blood, which suggests that blood repertoires may mirror thyroid immune responses. A model built on a 13 V-J signature distinguished ophthalmopathy from stable hyperthyroidism, reaching approximately 89% sensitivity and about 81% specificity in cross-validation and 80%/75% in testing.

Measured from the cysteine to the valine, the CDR3 is 15 residues long. The kept DNA is CDR3 alone, 45 bases in frame from the first base. The germline V gene yields MNHEY for CDR1 and SVGAGI for CDR2. The TCR beta CDR3 regions were amplified from RNA transcripts. The first round of RT-PCR for the TCR CDR3 was performed with the HTBI primer set and the Qiagen OneStep RT-PCR kit. Libraries were constructed in a second round of multiplex PCR, after which size selection and purification were carried out. Paired-end sequencing of the libraries was performed with 100 bp reads on an Illumina HiSeq2000. Turning to the authors' computational methods: SOAPnuke was used to process the raw data, removing reads that contained adapters or uncalled bases, had a mean Phred below 15, or lacked an exact match to the constant primer or identifier. COPE v1.2.5 was used to merge the high-quality paired reads, and each unique nucleotide sequence was defined as a clonotype. MiTCR v1.1 was used to align the clonotypes against IMGT TRBV, TRBD and TRBJ reference segments. Analysis was restricted to V-J combinations with a frequency above 0.0001, which covered approximately 99% of repertoires. The TCS score was defined as the ratio of F50 (clonal expansion) to E x V (chaos), calculated using BLOSUM62-based TCRdist between CDR3 peptides within each V-J. Welch's t-statistics and random forest reduced 450 to 600 V-J features to under 15, which were used in a naive Bayes classifier (R e1071). Thyroid-blood repertoire similarity was quantified with the Morisita-Horn index. The public reads were reprocessed in TCRdb via fastp at Q25 and MiXCR, keeping in-frame beta chains. Every distinct CDR3 protein forms one entry, paired with its most common genes and DNA. It is TCRdb's table, rather than the study itself, that gives the V and J calls and clone size. The sample table contains about 59,000 distinct CDR3 sequences; only one count was recorded for about 57% of them. In total, the top ten clones hold 3% to 4% of the sample.

A remark on this clonotype: Its antigen specificity is not known. Base qualities are missing; no much larger clone stands one base away.

Ophthalmopathy patients had moderately to severely active disease, with a Clinical Activity Score of 3 or more, a NOSPECS grade of 4 or more, and a disease duration of less than 3 months. Any patient with an uncontrolled infection, another autoimmune disease, pregnancy or lactation was excluded. Diagnoses were established on the basis of clinical symptoms, serum thyroxine and TRAb, thyroid ultrasound, and orbital computed tomography. PBMCs were isolated from 10 ml of fresh peripheral blood by Ficoll-Paque density gradient centrifugation. Total RNA was extracted with Trizol reagent, and quality was checked on an Agilent 2100 Bioanalyzer.

This clonotype was sampled from a woman aged 55-69 years with Graves' ophthalmopathy. Sequenced material: blood. Recombination joined TRBV6-5 with TRBJ2-7; no D gene can be assigned with confidence. The DNA sequence is given as TGTGCCAGCAGTTACTCGACGCAGAGCCCCTACGAACAGTACGTC. Protein translation: CASSYSTQSPYEQYV.